The next 12 T cell receptor beta chains were all read from a single sample in a study of CD8+CD57+ T cells in acquired aplastic anemia. Using genomic DNA as the template, TCR beta VDJ and CDR3 profiling was carried out. MiXCR, applied by TCRdb to the reads, yields one record per CDR3 protein. The sample records about 200,000 distinct CDR3 sequences, almost 35% being singletons. The sample taken for sequencing was sorted CD4+, CD8+, or CD8+CD57+ T cells (not recorded which) from PBMCs. Receptor source: a human donor in good health, serving as a control.

V is TRBV5-1 and J is TRBJ1-4, with 9 positions matching TRBD1. Germline V CDR1 and CDR2: SGHRS, YFSETQ. This CDR3 spans 15 amino acids. V was clipped by 4 bases and J by 5 bases; unmatched bases: 6. The CDR3 DNA reads TGCGCCAGCAGCGAAAAGACAGGGGGGAATGAAAAACTGTTTTTT. The encoded protein is CASSEKTGGNEKLFF.

The table lists this clonotype with a few counts. The J gene is TRBJ2-2, the V gene TRBV27; no clear D gene. V dropped 4 bases and J dropped 6 bases, with 9 bases sitting between them. From germline, CDR1 is MNHEY and CDR2 SMNVEV (reference sequence). CDR3 size: 13 residues. This chain's CDR3 is CASSSQAPGELFF. For the CDR3, the DNA is TGTGCCAGCAGTTCTCAGGCACCCGGGGAGCTGTTTTTT.

The gene calls are TRBV19 and TRBJ2-3; the D gene could be TRBD1 or TRBD2 (5 bases each). The V and J ends lost 6 bases and 2 bases respectively, with 9 bases between them. The germline gives CDR1 LNHDA, CDR2 SQIVND (reference sequence). The CDR3 has 13 residues. CDR3: CASRRGATDTQYF. CDR3 bases: TGTGCCAGTAGAAGAGGGGCCACAGATACGCAGTATTTT.

This clonotype was recorded at least ten times. V is TRBV7-2 and J is TRBJ2-1; D gene unclear. V was cut by 4 bases and J by 6 bases, with 4 bases left in between. The germline gives CDR1 SGHTA, CDR2 FQGNSA. The CDR3 sequence is 11 residues long. CDR3 loop: CASSSSNEQFF. DNA of the CDR3: TGTGCCAGCAGCTCTAGCAATGAGCAGTTCTTC.

With respect to this clonotype: Sequence at one end of the junction differs from germline and may be a read error. The chain joins TRBV7-2 to TRBJ2-1; 8 bases align to TRBD2. There are 13 residues in the CDR3. Germline V gene sequence: CDR1 SGHTA, CDR2 FQGNSA. CDR3 loop: CASSSQKAGVPVF. CDR3 nucleotide sequence: TGTGCCAGCAGCTCCCAGAAAGCGGGAGTACCGGTCTTC.

With regard to this clonotype: A single base separates this from a much larger clone, so it may be a read error. The CDR3 does not end in the conserved phenylalanine or tryptophan, so this is likely a read error. CDR3 in amino acids: CASSLGLGRYNEQFL. The CDR3 DNA reads TGTGCCAGCAGCTTAGGACTAGGGAGATACAATGAGCAGTTCCTC. V is TRBV7-2 and J is TRBJ2-7, with D maybe TRBD2 (6 bases). Matching the DNA end better, TRBJ2-1 makes the J call doubtful. CDR1 SGHTA and CDR2 FQGNSA come from the germline V gene. This CDR3 spans 15 amino acids.

This clonotype was seen only a few times. V and J are TRBV12-3 or TRBV12-4 and TRBJ2-1; the D gene is possibly TRBD2 (6 bases). This CDR3 region has 11 residues. Trimming took 8 bases from V and 6 from J, leaving 8 bases between them. CDR3 sequence reads: CASRRGNEQFF. CDR3 DNA sequence: TGTGCCAGCCGGCGGGGCAATGAGCAGTTCTTC.

This clonotype came up a few times. This chain links TRBV19 with TRBJ1-5; a weak D match, TRBD1 (6 bases). CDR3 length: 16 amino acids. The germline CDR1 and CDR2 sequences are LNHDA and SQIVND (reference sequence). Trimming shortened V by 10 bases and J by 2 bases, and 21 bases separated the two germline ends. The CDR3 nucleotides read TGTGCCACCCGACTGTGGGGGGCTTTAGGCAATCAGCCCCAGCATTTT. Its protein product is CATRLWGALGNQPQHF.

This clonotype was observed a few times. V gene TRBV18 combines with J gene TRBJ1-3, with 9 positions matching TRBD1. The germline V gene encodes CDR1 KGHSH and CDR2 LQKENI. This CDR3 comprises 14 residues. V lost 5 bases to trimming and J lost 4 bases; unmatched junction nucleotides: 3. The CDR3 is CASSTQGAGNTIYF. CDR3 DNA sequence: TGTGCCAGCTCAACACAGGGGGCCGGAAACACCATATATTTT. Full variable domain (rest looked up from reference TRBV18 and TRBJ1-3): NAGVMQNPRHLVRRRGQEARLRCSPMKGHSHVYWYRQLPEEGLKFMVYLQKENIIDESGMPKERFSAEFPKEGPSILRIQQVVRGDSAAYFCASSTQGAGNTIYFGEGSWLTVV.

Concerning this clonotype: Because it lacks the conserved phenylalanine or tryptophan at the end, this CDR3 is likely a read error. J is TRBJ2-1 and V is TRBV6-4, with TRBD1 matching 9 bases. Per germline, CDR1 MRHNA and CDR2 SNTAGT. CDR3 length: 19 amino acids. J lost 3 bases, V lost 4 bases, and 16 bases had no gene match. In DNA form, the CDR3 reads TGTGCCAGCAGTGTCTCGGGGGAACTTACAGGGGGCTTCTACAATGAGCAGTTCCTC. Its translation: CASSVSGELTGGFYNEQFL.

This clonotype was found many times. The genes are TRBV5-1 and TRBJ2-5; no firm D call. V lost 2 bases to trimming and J lost 5 bases, with 13 bases between them. The CDR3 consists of 14 residues. The germline V gene encodes CDR1 SGHRS and CDR2 YFSETQ. The CDR3: CASSFGPRWETQYF. CDR3 nucleotides: TGCGCCAGCAGCTTCGGGCCCCGGTGGGAGACCCAGTACTTC.

In this sample, this clonotype turned up many times. CDR3 in amino acids: CSVNPQGLGGYTF. CDR3 sequence (DNA): TGCAGCGTTAACCCGCAGGGGCTGGGTGGCTACACCTTC. The J gene is TRBJ1-2, the V gene TRBV29-1; weak D call: TRBD1 (6 bases). The CDR3 sequence is 13 residues long. The V end lost 5 bases, the J end lost 7 bases, and 17 bases lay between the germline ends. Germline V CDR1 and CDR2: SQVTM, ANQGSEA.